Each of the 26 T cell receptor beta chains below was sequenced from the same sample in a study of CD8+ T cells in alopecia areata (dated by TCRdb to 2016 to 2019). The library was prepared using the immunoSEQ multiplex PCR assay. To provide template for TCR sequencing, every sample had RNA extracted and reverse transcribed into cDNA. TCRdb obtained this table from immuneACCESS and retained in-frame rearrangements with V and J assigned. These tables miss some clones; where compared with another copy, unresolved V genes account for less than half of the shortfall, and the remainder is unexplained. The sample data list 150,000 to 200,000 clones, and 50% to 65% of these were observed just once. The leading ten clones occupy around 5% of the sample. Sequencing input: CD4+ T cells sorted from blood. These receptors were taken from a human donor in good health.

The V and J genes are TRBV4-1 and TRBJ1-2; D uncertain. The germline gives CDR1 MGHRA, CDR2 YSYEKL. V dropped 8 bases and J dropped 4 bases, with 17 bases sitting between them. The CDR3 has 14 residues. The CDR3, as DNA: TGCGCCAGCCGCCGTAGCGGGCAGTTCTATGGCTACACCTTC. This gives the protein CASRRSGQFYGYTF.

The chain joins TRBV30 to TRBJ1-5; D is possibly TRBD1 (6 bases). The germline V gene encodes CDR1 GTSNPN and CDR2 SVGIG (reference sequence). The V gene lost 5 bases and the J gene lost 0 bases, with 11 bases spanning the gap. This CDR3 contains 14 residues. CDR3 in DNA: TGTGCCTGGGGGGGGCCGTATAGCAATCAGCCCCAGCATTTT. As protein: CAWGGPYSNQPQHF.

V and J are TRBV30 and TRBJ2-1; tentative D call: TRBD2 (6 bases). Trimming removed 0 bases at V and 7 bases at J, with 16 bases between. Germline CDR1 reads GTSNPN; CDR2 reads SVGIG (reference sequence). This CDR3 comprises 15 residues. The CDR3 reads CAWSVGTPSRNEQFF. DNA of the CDR3: TGTGCCTGGAGTGTCGGGACTCCGTCCCGGAATGAGCAGTTCTTC.

The CDR3 DNA follows: TGCAGCGGCAGTCGGCGGGGACGTACCGGGGAGCTGTTTTTT. It is translated as CSGSRRGRTGELFF. The chain is built from TRBV29-1 and TRBJ2-2; a possible D gene is TRBD2 (6 bases). The V gene's germline CDR1 is SQVTM and CDR2 ANQGSEA. V dropped 7 bases and J dropped 5 bases, with 17 bases sitting between them. The CDR3 has 14 amino acids.

The chain combines TRBV5-1 with TRBJ2-7; 14 bases map to TRBD2. The J call could be wrong; TRBJ2-5 is a better fit for the DNA end. CDR1 and CDR2 (germline): SGHRS, YFSETQ. The length of the CDR3 is 16 residues. Written as DNA, the CDR3 is TGCGCCAGCAGCTTGGCGGGACTAGCGGGAGTCGAGACCCAGTACTTC. This translates into CASSLAGLAGVETQYF.

In its sample, this clone was seen once. The chain couples TRBV18 to TRBJ2-1; 12 nucleotides agree with TRBD1. The germline V gene has CDR1 KGHSH and CDR2 LQKENI. Losses at the gene ends were 7 bases for V and 3 bases for J; bases not matched to a gene: 7. The CDR3 extends over 16 amino acids. The CDR3: CASLGQGAAIYNEQFF. The CDR3 DNA reads TGTGCCAGCTTGGGACAGGGGGCAGCGATCTACAATGAGCAGTTCTTC.

In this sample, this clone turned up a few times. The chain recombines TRBV29-1 with TRBJ2-7; D unresolved. The V and J ends lost 4 bases and 0 bases respectively, with 10 bases between them. Germline lookup yields CDR1 SQVTM and CDR2 ANQGSEA. The CDR3 length is 13 residues. This CDR3 reads CSVVDWSSYEQYF. CDR3 nucleotides: TGCAGCGTTGTAGACTGGTCCTCCTACGAGCAGTACTTC.

The rearrangement joins TRBV2 to TRBJ2-3, with TRBD1 matching over 8 bases. J gave up 1 base and V 7 bases, and 7 bases lay outside the gene matches. The germline V gene has CDR1 SNHLY and CDR2 FYNNEI. The CDR3 covers 15 residues. This CDR3 is CASNRRGQGTDTQYF. The CDR3 DNA is TGTGCCAGCAACCGCAGGGGGCAGGGCACAGATACGCAGTATTTT.

J is TRBJ2-7 and V is TRBV28; TRBD2 matches 13 bases. Unmatched junction bases numbered 9, after V lost 7 bases and J lost 3 bases. Germline CDR1 is MDHEN and CDR2 is SYDVKM. The CDR3 loop spans 16 amino acids. The CDR3 here is CASTGTSGTVYYEQYF. The CDR3 DNA reads TGTGCCAGCACAGGGACTAGCGGGACGGTCTACTACGAGCAGTACTTC.

The rearrangement joins TRBV19 to TRBJ1-1; D might be TRBD1 (5 bases). Per the germline V gene, CDR1 is LNHDA and CDR2 is SQIVND (reference sequence). Trimming stripped 5 bases from V and 1 base from J, with 8 bases between. The CDR3 spans 13 residues. In DNA, the CDR3 is TGTGCCAGTAGTTCAGGACAGAACACTGAAGCTTTCTTT. Its protein is CASSSGQNTEAFF.

The rearrangement uses TRBV5-1 and TRBJ2-7; TRBD2 aligns across 16 bases. The junction had 12 bases not matched to a gene; V was cut back by 0 bases and J by 6 bases. Germline V gene sequence: CDR1 SGHRS, CDR2 YFSETQ. This CDR3 has 19 amino acids. CDR3 DNA sequence: TGCGCCAGCAGCTTGGAGGGGACTAGCGGGAGGGCCCGATTATCCGAGCAGTACTTC. Translated: CASSLEGTSGRARLSEQYF.

This clone was detected only a few times. The rearrangement uses TRBV7-3 and TRBJ1-1; TRBD1 aligns across 7 bases. Unmatched junction bases numbered 7, after V lost 5 bases and J lost 4 bases. Germline assignment: CDR1 SGHTA and CDR2 FQGTGA. This CDR3 is built from 14 residues. The DNA for the CDR3 is TGTGCCAGCAGCCCCAGGGGGACAATCACTGAAGCTTTCTTT. Translated, it gives CASSPRGTITEAFF.

The chain's CDR3 is CASSERGGSAQETQYF. The CDR3 coding sequence is TGTGCCAGCAGTGAAAGAGGTGGTAGCGCCCAAGAGACCCAGTACTTC. The chain uses TRBV25-1 and TRBJ2-5; a weak D match, TRBD2 (5 bases). The V and J ends lost 2 bases and 1 base respectively, with 14 bases between them. This CDR3 is built from 16 residues. The germline gives CDR1 MGHDK, CDR2 SYGVNS.

The rearrangement links TRBV29-1 to TRBJ2-3; 14 bases line up with TRBD2. The CDR3 has 16 residues. Germline CDR1 is SQVTM and CDR2 is ANQGSEA. V was pared by 4 bases and J by 0 bases, with 3 bases of the junction left unmatched. CDR3 sequence reads: CSVGGLAGVSTDTQYF. DNA of the CDR3: TGCAGCGTTGGGGGACTAGCGGGGGTCAGCACAGATACGCAGTATTTT.

The chain links TRBV7-2 to TRBJ2-4; D is perhaps TRBD1 (7 bases). The CDR3 is 16 residues long. Germline V CDR1 and CDR2: SGHTA, FQGNSA. V gave up 5 bases and J gave up 6 bases, with 20 bases separating them. This CDR3 is CASSAGAGQRRNIQYF. Written as DNA, the CDR3 is TGTGCCAGCAGCGCCGGGGCGGGACAGCGAAGAAACATTCAGTACTTC.

This clone was seen a handful of times. The genes are TRBV4-1 and TRBJ1-2, with D perhaps TRBD1 (6 bases). Germline V CDR1 and CDR2: MGHRA, YSYEKL. Trimming cost V 6 bases and J 6 bases, with 23 bases left between them. This CDR3 has 16 residues. As DNA, the CDR3 is TGCGCCAGCAGACCGACCGGCACCCGCAGGGGTGATGGCTACACCTTC. As protein: CASRPTGTRRGDGYTF.

The chain joins TRBV6-6 to TRBJ1-1; a weak D match, TRBD1 (5 bases). CDR3 length: 13 amino acids. The germline CDR1 and CDR2 sequences are MNHNY and SVGAGI (reference sequence). V was cut by 2 bases and J by 8 bases, with 12 bases left in between. CDR3 nucleotides: TGTGCCAGCAGTTACGAAGTCTGGGGGGAAGCTTTCTTT. Protein sequence: CASSYEVWGEAFF.

This chain connects TRBV6-5 to TRBJ1-2; no firm D call. This CDR3 comprises 13 residues. CDR1 MNHEY and CDR2 SVGAGI come from the germline V gene. V lost 6 bases and J 8 bases, leaving 16 bases between the germline ends. CDR3 sequence (DNA): TGTGCCAGCAGCCCCGGGCCCGTTGTGGGCTACACCTTC. Protein: CASSPGPVVGYTF.

This clone appeared a few times. The chain links TRBV25-1 to TRBJ2-7, with 9 bases that match TRBD1. With V trimmed by 5 bases and J by 7 bases, 18 bases remained unmatched. The CDR3 length is 17 residues. Germline V gene sequence: CDR1 MGHDK, CDR2 SYGVNS. The CDR3 coding sequence is TGTGCCAGCAGTCCCCAACGGAGGACGGGACAGGGAGGTGAGCAGTACTTC. This gives the protein CASSPQRRTGQGGEQYF.

The chain uses TRBV29-1 and TRBJ2-1, with 10 bases aligning to TRBD2. This CDR3 is 14 amino acids long. CDR1 SQVTM and CDR2 ANQGSEA come from the germline V gene. Losses at the gene ends were 5 bases for V and 9 bases for J; bases not matched to a gene: 10. As DNA, the CDR3 is TGCAGCGTTTCCAACCTAGCGGGAGTAGGTGAGCAGTTCTTC. Amino acids: CSVSNLAGVGEQFF.

V usage is TRBV9 and J usage is TRBJ2-7; maybe TRBD2 (6 bases). Per germline, CDR1 SGDLS and CDR2 YYNGEE. The CDR3 spans 14 residues. V was trimmed by 0 bases and J by 2 bases, leaving 9 bases between them. CDR3 loop: CASSVDGGPYEQYF. DNA for the CDR3: TGTGCCAGCAGCGTAGACGGGGGACCCTACGAGCAGTACTTC.

The chain joins TRBV5-1 to TRBJ2-1; no reliable D call. The CDR3 is 13 residues long. The germline V and J ends were trimmed by 3 bases and 6 bases, with 10 bases remaining between them. Looked up from germline, CDR1 is SGHRS and CDR2 is YFSETQ. CDR3 sequence reads: CASSYEGRNEQFF. The CDR3 region has the DNA TGCGCCAGCAGCTACGAAGGGCGCAATGAGCAGTTCTTC. Full variable domain (rest looked up from reference TRBV5-1 and TRBJ2-1): KAGVTQTPRYLIKTRGQQVTLSCSPISGHRSVSWYQQTPGQGLQFLFEYFSETQRNKGNFPGRFSGRQFSNSRSEMNVSTLELGDSALYLCASSYEGRNEQFFGPGTRLTVL.

The chain is built from TRBV9 and TRBJ2-1; D is unresolved. This CDR3 contains 13 residues. Trimming left V 0 bases short and J 8 bases short, with 9 bases between. Germline V gene lookup returns CDR1 SGDLS and CDR2 YYNGEE. The CDR3 sequence is CASSVVPLDEQFF. In nucleotides, the CDR3 is TGTGCCAGCAGCGTAGTACCCTTGGATGAGCAGTTCTTC.

CDR3 nucleotide sequence: TGTGCCATCAGCGGGGGACAGCTAACCGGGGAGCTGTTTTTT. This encodes CAISGGQLTGELFF. The gene calls are TRBV10-3 and TRBJ2-2; D perhaps matches TRBD1 (7 bases). The CDR3 length is 14 residues. Germline V gene data show CDR1 as ENHRY and CDR2 as SYGVKD. V lost 6 bases, J lost 5 bases, and 13 bases lay in between.

This clone was counted only a few times. The rearrangement joins TRBV7-9 to TRBJ1-3; the D is unclear. The CDR3 runs to 15 residues. Germline V gene lookup returns CDR1 SEHNR and CDR2 FQNEAQ (reference sequence). V was trimmed by 5 bases and J by 1 base, leaving 12 bases between them. CDR3 bases: TGTGCCAGCAGCCCGTGGGATCGTTCTGGAAACACCATATATTTT. This codes for CASSPWDRSGNTIYF.

This clone was seen a handful of times. This sequence joins TRBV29-1 and TRBJ2-4, with TRBD1 identical over 7 bases. Per germline, CDR1 SQVTM and CDR2 ANQGSEA. CDR3 length equals 13 residues. V was clipped by 6 bases and J by 3 bases; unmatched bases: 5. The CDR3 DNA reads as TGCAGCGTCTACGGACAGGTCAAAAACATTCAGTACTTC. This encodes CSVYGQVKNIQYF. Full variable domain (missing parts from reference TRBV29-1 and TRBJ2-4): SAVISQKPSRDICQRGTSLTIQCQVDSQVTMMFWYRQQPGQSLTLIATANQGSEATYESGFVIDKFPISRPNLTFSTLTVSNMSPEDSSIYLCSVYGQVKNIQYFGAGTRLSVL.